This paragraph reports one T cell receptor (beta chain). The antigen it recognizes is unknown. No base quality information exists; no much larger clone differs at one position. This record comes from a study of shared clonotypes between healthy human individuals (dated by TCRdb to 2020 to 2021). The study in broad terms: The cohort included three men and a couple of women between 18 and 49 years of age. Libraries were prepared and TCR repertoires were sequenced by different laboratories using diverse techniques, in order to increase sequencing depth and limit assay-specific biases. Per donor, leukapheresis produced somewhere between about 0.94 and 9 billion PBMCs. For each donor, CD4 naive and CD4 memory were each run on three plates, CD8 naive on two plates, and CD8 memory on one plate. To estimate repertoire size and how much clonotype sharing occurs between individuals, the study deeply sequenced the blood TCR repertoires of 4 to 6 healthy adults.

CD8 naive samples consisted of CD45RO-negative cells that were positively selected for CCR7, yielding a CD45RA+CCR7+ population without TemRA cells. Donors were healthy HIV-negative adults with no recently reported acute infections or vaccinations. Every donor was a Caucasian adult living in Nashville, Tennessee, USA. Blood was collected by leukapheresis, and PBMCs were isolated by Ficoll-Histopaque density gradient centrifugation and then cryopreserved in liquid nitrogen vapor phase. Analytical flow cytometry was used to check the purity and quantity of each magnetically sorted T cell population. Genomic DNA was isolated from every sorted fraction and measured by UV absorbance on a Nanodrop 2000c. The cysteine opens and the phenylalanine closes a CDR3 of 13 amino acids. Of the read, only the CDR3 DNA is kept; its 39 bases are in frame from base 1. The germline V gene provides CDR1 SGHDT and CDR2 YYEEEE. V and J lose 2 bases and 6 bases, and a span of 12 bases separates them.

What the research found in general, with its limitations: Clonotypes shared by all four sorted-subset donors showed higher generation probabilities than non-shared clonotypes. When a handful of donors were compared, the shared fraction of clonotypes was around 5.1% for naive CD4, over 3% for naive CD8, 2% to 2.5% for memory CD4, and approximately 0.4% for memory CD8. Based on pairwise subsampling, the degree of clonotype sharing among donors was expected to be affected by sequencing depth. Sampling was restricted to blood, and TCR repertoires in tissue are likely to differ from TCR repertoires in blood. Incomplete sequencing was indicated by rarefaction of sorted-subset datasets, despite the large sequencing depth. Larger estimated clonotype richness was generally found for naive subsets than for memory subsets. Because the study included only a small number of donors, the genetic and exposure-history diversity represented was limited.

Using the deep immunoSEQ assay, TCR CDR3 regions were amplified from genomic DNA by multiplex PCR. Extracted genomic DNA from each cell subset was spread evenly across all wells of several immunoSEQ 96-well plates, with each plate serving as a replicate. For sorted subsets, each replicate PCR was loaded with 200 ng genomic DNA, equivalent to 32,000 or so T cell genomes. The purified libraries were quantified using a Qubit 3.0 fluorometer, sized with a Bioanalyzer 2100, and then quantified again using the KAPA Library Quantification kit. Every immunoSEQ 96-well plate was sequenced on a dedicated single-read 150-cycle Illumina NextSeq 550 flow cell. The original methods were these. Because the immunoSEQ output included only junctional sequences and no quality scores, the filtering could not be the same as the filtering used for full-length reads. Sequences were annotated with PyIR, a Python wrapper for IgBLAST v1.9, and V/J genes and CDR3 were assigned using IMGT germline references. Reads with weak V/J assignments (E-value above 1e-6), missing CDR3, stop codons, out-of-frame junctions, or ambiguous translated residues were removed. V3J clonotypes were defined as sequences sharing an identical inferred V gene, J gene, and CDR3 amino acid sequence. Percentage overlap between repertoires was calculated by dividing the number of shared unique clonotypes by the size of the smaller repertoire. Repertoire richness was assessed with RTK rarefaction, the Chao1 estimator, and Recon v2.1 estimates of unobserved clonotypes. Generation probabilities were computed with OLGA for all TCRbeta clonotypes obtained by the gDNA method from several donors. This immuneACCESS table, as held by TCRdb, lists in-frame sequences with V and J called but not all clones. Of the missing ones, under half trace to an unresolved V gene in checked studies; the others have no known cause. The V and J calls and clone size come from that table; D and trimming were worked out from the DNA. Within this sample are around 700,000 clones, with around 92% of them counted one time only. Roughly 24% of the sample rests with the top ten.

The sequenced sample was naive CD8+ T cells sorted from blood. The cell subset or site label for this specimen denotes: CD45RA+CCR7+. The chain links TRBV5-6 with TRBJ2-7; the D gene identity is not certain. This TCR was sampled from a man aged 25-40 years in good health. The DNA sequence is TGTGCCAGCAGCTTCCTTAGGAGAGGCGAGCAGTACTTC. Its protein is CASSFLRRGEQYF.